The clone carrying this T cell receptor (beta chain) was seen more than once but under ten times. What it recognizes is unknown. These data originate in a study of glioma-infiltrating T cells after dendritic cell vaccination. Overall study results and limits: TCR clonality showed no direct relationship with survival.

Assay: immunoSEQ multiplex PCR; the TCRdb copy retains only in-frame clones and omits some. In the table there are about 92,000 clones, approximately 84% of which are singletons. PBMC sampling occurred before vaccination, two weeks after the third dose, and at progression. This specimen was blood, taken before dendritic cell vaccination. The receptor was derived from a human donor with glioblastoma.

The CDR3 DNA follows: TGTGCCAGCTCCCGGGCGGGAGACGAGCAGTACTTC. Its translation: CASSRAGDEQYF. This chain links TRBV18 with TRBJ2-7; TRBD2 agrees at 7 bases. The CDR3 has 12 residues. The V gene end was trimmed by 6 bases and the J gene end by 5 bases; junction bases not matched to a gene: 4. The germline V gene encodes CDR1 KGHSH and CDR2 LQKENI.